What follows are 7 T cell receptor beta chains derived from one specimen sequenced in a study of shared clonotypes between healthy human individuals. Assay: immunoSEQ multiplex PCR; the TCRdb copy retains only in-frame clones and omits some. Among about 530,000 clones listed, 75% to 80% were seen once. What was sequenced was PBMCs. These receptors were taken from a woman in her thirties or forties in good health. Some clones in this sample may be carry-over from other donors' samples.

The genes are TRBV10-3 and TRBJ2-7; 9 bases agree with TRBD1. This CDR3 region has 13 residues. Germline V gives CDR1 ENHRY, CDR2 SYGVKD. Trimming took 10 bases from V and 6 from J; bases not matched to a gene: 10. The CDR3 protein is CASQGQGGSEQYF. DNA of the CDR3: TGTGCCAGCCAGGGACAGGGCGGCTCCGAGCAGTACTTC.

The V call is TRBV10-3, the J call TRBJ2-5, with a weak D call TRBD1 (6 bases). Germline loops: CDR1 ENHRY, CDR2 SYGVKD. The CDR3 is made up of 14 amino acids. Trimming left V 3 bases short and J 4 bases short, with 12 bases between. The CDR3 nucleotides are TGTGCCATCAGTGACCCAACAGGGTTAGAGACCCAGTACTTC. It yields the protein CAISDPTGLETQYF.

A remark on this clone: A read error is the likely source, as a far larger clone sits one nucleotide away. For the CDR3, the DNA is TGTGCCGCCAGCGGGAGAGGCCTCGAGCGGTACTTC. Residues: CAASGRGLERYF. This chain joins TRBV6-6 and TRBJ2-7, with 8 positions matching TRBD2. The CDR3 length is 12 residues. Germline CDR1 reads MNHNY; CDR2 reads SVGAGI (reference sequence).

This clone was found once. The chain carries TRBV11-2 and TRBJ2-1; 8 positions match TRBD2. CDR3 length: 15 amino acids. V gave up 4 bases and J gave up 5 bases; unmatched junction bases: 7. From germline, CDR1 is SGHAT and CDR2 FQNNGV. The CDR3 protein is CASSSSGSGHNEQFF. DNA for the CDR3: TGTGCCAGCAGCTCCAGCGGGAGCGGTCACAATGAGCAGTTCTTC.

The chain links TRBV6-1 to TRBJ1-5; D remains unclear. Trimming pared 8 bases from V and 4 bases from J, leaving 9 bases between. The CDR3 extends over 12 amino acids. Germline assignment: CDR1 MNHNS and CDR2 SASEGT. CDR3 nucleotide sequence: TGTGCCAGCTGTTTGGGTAATCAGCCCCAGCATTTT. Its translation: CASCLGNQPQHF.

The chain employs TRBV4-3 and TRBJ2-7; D gene uncertain. With 0 bases removed from V and 7 bases from J, the gap between germline ends came to 10 bases. CDR1 is LGHNA and CDR2 is YSLEER in the germline V gene. This CDR3 has 13 amino acids. CDR3 amino acids: CASSQDTGREQYF. The CDR3 DNA sequence: TGCGCCAGCAGCCAAGATACTGGTCGGGAGCAGTACTTC.

This sequence joins TRBV28 and TRBJ2-3; D gene unclear. CDR3 size: 12 residues. Germline V gene lookup returns CDR1 MDHEN and CDR2 SYDVKM. The ends were cut back, 6 bases at V and 6 bases at J, with 10 bases in the middle. The CDR3 sequence: CASRLTLDTQYF. In nucleotides, the CDR3 is TGTGCCAGCAGGTTGACGCTTGATACGCAGTATTTT.